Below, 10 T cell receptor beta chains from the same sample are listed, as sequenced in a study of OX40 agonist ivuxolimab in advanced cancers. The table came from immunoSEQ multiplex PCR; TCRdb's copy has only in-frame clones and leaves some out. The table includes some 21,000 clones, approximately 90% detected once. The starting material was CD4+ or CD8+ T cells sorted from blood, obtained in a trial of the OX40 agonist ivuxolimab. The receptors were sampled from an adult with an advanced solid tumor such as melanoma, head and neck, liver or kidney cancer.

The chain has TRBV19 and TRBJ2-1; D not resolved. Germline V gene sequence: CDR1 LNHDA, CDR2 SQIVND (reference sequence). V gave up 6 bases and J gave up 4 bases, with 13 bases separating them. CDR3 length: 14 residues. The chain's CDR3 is CASSRRATYNEQFF. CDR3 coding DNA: TGTGCCAGTAGCCGGAGAGCGACATACAATGAGCAGTTCTTC. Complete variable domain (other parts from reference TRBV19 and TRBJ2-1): DGGITQSPKYLFRKEGQNVTLSCEQNLNHDAMYWYRQDPGQGLRLIYYSQIVNDFQKGDIAEGYSVSREKKESFPLTVTSAQKNPTAFYLCASSRRATYNEQFFGPGTRLTVL.

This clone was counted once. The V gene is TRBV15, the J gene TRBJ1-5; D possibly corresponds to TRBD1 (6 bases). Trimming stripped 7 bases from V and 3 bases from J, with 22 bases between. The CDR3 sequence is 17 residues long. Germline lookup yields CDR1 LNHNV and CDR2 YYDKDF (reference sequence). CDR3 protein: CATTPGPPDRINQPQHF. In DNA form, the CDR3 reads TGTGCCACCACCCCTGGCCCCCCGGACAGAATCAATCAGCCCCAGCATTTT. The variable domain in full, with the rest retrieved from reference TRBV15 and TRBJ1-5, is DAMVIQNPRYQVTQFGKPVTLSCSQTLNHNVMYWYQQKSSQAPKLLFHYYDKDFNNEADTPDNFQSRRPNTSFCFLDIRSPGLGDTAMYLCATTPGPPDRINQPQHFGDGTRLSIL.

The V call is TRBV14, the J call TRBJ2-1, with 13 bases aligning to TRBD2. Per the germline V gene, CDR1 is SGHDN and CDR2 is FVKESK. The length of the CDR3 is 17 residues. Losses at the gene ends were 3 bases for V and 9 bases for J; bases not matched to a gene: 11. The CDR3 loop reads CASSHILAGGPFGEQFF. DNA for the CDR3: TGTGCCAGCAGCCACATACTAGCGGGAGGGCCCTTTGGTGAGCAGTTCTTC.

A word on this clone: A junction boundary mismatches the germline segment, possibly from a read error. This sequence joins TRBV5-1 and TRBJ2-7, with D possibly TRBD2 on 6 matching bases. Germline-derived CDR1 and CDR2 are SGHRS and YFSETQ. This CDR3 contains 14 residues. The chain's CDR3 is CASSFRGAEYEQHF. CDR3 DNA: TGCGCCAGCAGCTTCCGCGGGGCCGAGTACGAGCAGCACTTC.

CDR3 sequence reads: CASSSRPNFHSGNTIYF. The CDR3 DNA is TGTGCCAGCAGCTCCCGACCGAATTTCCACTCTGGAAACACCATATATTTT. The chain couples TRBV11-2 to TRBJ1-3; no reliable D call. Germline assignment: CDR1 SGHAT and CDR2 FQNNGV. V lost 4 bases to trimming and J lost 0 bases, with 16 bases between them. This CDR3 comprises 17 residues.

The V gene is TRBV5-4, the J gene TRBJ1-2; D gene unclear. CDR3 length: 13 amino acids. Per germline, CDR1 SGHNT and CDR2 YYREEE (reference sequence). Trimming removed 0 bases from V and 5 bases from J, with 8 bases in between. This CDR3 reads CASSLGHPYGYTF. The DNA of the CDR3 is TGTGCCAGCAGCTTGGGGCACCCATATGGCTACACCTTC.

The CDR3, as DNA: TGTGCCAGCAGCTTACGCCGCAGGATAAATGAAAAACTGTTTTTT. Amino acids: CASSLRRRINEKLFF. J is TRBJ1-4 and V is TRBV7-8, with D unclear. This CDR3 has 15 amino acids. Trimming left V 2 bases short and J 5 bases short, with 12 bases between. Germline V CDR1 and CDR2: SGHVS, FQNEAQ.

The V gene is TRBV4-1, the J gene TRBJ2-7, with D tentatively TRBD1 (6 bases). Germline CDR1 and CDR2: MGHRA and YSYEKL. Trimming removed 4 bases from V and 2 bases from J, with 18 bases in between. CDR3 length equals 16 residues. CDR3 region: CASSLAPDRGTYEQYF. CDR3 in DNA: TGCGCCAGCAGCCTGGCCCCGGACAGAGGAACCTACGAGCAGTACTTC.

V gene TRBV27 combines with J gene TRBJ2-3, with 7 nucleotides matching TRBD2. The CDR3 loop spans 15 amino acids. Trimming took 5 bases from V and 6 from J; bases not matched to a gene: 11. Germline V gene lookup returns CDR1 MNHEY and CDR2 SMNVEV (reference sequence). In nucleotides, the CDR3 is TGTGCCAGCAGTACATCTAGCGGTTCGTCGGATACGCAGTATTTT. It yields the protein CASSTSSGSSDTQYF.

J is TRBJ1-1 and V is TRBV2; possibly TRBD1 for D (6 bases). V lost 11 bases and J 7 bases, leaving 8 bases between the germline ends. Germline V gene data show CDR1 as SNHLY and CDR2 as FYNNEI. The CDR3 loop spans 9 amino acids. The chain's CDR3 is CARQVEAFF. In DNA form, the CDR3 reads TGTGCCCGACAGGTTGAAGCTTTCTTT.